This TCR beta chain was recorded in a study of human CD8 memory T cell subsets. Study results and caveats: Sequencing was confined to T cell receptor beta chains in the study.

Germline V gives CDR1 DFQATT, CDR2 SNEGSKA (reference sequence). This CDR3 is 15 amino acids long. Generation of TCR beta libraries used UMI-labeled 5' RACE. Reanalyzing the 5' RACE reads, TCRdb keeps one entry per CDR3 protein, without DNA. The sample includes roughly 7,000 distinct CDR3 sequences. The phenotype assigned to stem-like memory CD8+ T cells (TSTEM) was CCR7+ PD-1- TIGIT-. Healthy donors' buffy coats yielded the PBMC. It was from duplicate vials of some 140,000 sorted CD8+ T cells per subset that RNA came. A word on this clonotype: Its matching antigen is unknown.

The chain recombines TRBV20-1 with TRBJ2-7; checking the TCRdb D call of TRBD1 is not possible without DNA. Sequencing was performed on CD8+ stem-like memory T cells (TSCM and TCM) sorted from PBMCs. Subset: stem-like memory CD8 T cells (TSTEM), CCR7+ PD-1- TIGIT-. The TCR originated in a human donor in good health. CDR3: CSARDRGGFSYEQYF.